The 19 T cell receptor beta chains in this list originate from one sample, sequenced in a study of radiotherapy plus CTLA-4 blockade in lung cancer. Profiling relied on immunoSEQ multiplex PCR, and the TCRdb table lists in-frame clones only, not all of them. The table has about 35,000 clones, approximately 89% seen once. Here the sequenced sample was peripheral blood, taken from a patient treated with radiotherapy plus ipilimumab. These receptors originate from a human donor with non-small cell lung cancer who had stable disease on radiotherapy plus ipilimumab.

The J gene is TRBJ2-5, the V gene TRBV28; 11 bases match TRBD1. The end of the DNA is better explained by TRBJ2-7, so the J call may be wrong. Per germline, CDR1 MDHEN and CDR2 SYDVKM. The CDR3 covers 15 residues. CDR3 amino acids: CASSRLGQGAYEQYF. The DNA for the CDR3 is TGTGCCAGCAGCCGTTTAGGACAGGGGGCATACGAGCAGTACTTC.

The gene calls are TRBV5-1 and TRBJ1-3; D uncertain. Looked up from germline, CDR1 is SGHRS and CDR2 is YFSETQ. Trimming left V 2 bases short and J 2 bases short, with 14 bases between. The CDR3 runs to 16 residues. CDR3: CASSLDWGETGNTIYF. The DNA of the CDR3 is TGCGCCAGCAGCTTAGACTGGGGAGAAACTGGAAACACCATATATTTT.

The chain links TRBV7-2 to TRBJ2-7; no definite D call. Germline lookup yields CDR1 SGHTA and CDR2 FQGNSA. Trimming took off 2 bases at V and 3 bases at J, with 2 bases between the two ends. This CDR3 comprises 11 residues. The CDR3 spells CASSLYYEQYF. The CDR3, as DNA: TGTGCCAGCAGCTTATACTACGAGCAGTACTTC.

The J gene is TRBJ1-1, the V gene TRBV11-1; D remains ambiguous. CDR1 is SGHAT and CDR2 is FQDESV in the germline V gene (reference sequence). This CDR3 has 13 amino acids. The V end was cut by 5 bases, the J end by 3 bases, with 10 bases between. This CDR3 reads CASSPAGYTEAFF. The CDR3 nucleotides are TGTGCCAGCAGCCCGGCAGGTTACACTGAAGCTTTCTTT.

The chain links TRBV28 to TRBJ1-6, with TRBD1 matching over 7 bases. Germline CDR1 MDHEN, CDR2 SYDVKM. V shed 6 bases, J shed 5 bases, and the junction held 10 bases outside the gene matches. CDR3 length: 16 residues. The CDR3 is CASSPFWTGNNSPLHF. CDR3 DNA: TGTGCCAGCAGCCCGTTCTGGACAGGAAATAATTCACCCCTCCACTTT.

This sequence joins TRBV7-2 and TRBJ1-2; the D is unclear. V was shortened by 0 bases and J by 2 bases, with 4 bases between the two germline ends. Germline CDR1 and CDR2: SGHTA and FQGNSA. The CDR3 has 13 residues. CDR3 in DNA: TGTGCCAGCAGCTTAGCCGGGAACTATGGCTACACCTTC. Translating it yields CASSLAGNYGYTF.

This chain connects TRBV5-1 to TRBJ2-1; 14 nucleotides agree with TRBD2. With V trimmed by 4 bases and J by 9 bases, 12 bases remained unmatched. This CDR3 region has 17 residues. Germline-derived CDR1 and CDR2 are SGHRS and YFSETQ. CDR3 sequence: CASSPPQTSGRAGEQFF. For the CDR3, the DNA is TGCGCCAGCAGCCCTCCCCAGACTAGCGGGAGGGCCGGTGAGCAGTTCTTC.

The CDR3 DNA follows: TGTGCCAGCAGTGGACTAGCGGGAGCGCCTGGGGCCAACGTCCTGACTTTC. Protein sequence: CASSGLAGAPGANVLTF. The chain couples TRBV6-1 to TRBJ2-6, with 12 bases that match TRBD2. The CDR3 covers 17 residues. Germline loops: CDR1 MNHNS, CDR2 SASEGT. Trimming at V came to 4 bases and at J to 2 bases, leaving 3 bases not matched to a gene.

The CDR3 DNA reads as TGTGCCAGTAGTATGACGGTGGGGGGGCAAGAGACCCAGTACTTC. Protein product: CASSMTVGGQETQYF. The chain recombines TRBV19 with TRBJ2-5; 7 bases are shared with TRBD2. J lost 2 bases, V lost 3 bases, and 6 bases had no gene match. The CDR3 loop spans 15 amino acids. Germline CDR1 is LNHDA and CDR2 is SQIVND (reference sequence).

The V and J genes are TRBV11-1 and TRBJ2-3, with a tentative D call TRBD2 (6 bases). Between the trimmed V and J ends, which lost 5 bases and 0 bases, there was a span of 9 bases. Per germline, CDR1 SGHAT and CDR2 FQDESV (reference sequence). CDR3 length: 14 residues. The chain's CDR3 is CASSLSGSTDTQYF. The CDR3 DNA follows: TGTGCCAGCAGCCTCAGCGGGAGCACAGATACGCAGTATTTT.

V is TRBV9 and J is TRBJ2-7; the D is unclear. Trimming pared 0 bases from V and 1 base from J, leaving 8 bases between. This CDR3 spans 14 amino acids. Germline-derived CDR1 and CDR2 are SGDLS and YYNGEE. The CDR3 loop is CASSVDRRSYEQYF. The CDR3 region has the DNA TGTGCCAGCAGCGTAGACCGGCGGTCCTACGAGCAGTACTTC.

For this clone: One end of the junction varies from germline; a read error may be responsible. This sequence joins TRBV6-5 and TRBJ2-3, with 7 nucleotides matching TRBD2. This CDR3 is 15 amino acids long. Germline V gene sequence: CDR1 MNHEY, CDR2 SVGAGI. The CDR3 DNA reads TGTGCCGGCAGTTACGTGGGAGGGAGCACAGATACGCAGTATTTT. Its protein is CAGSYVGGSTDTQYF.

This rearrangement joins TRBV2 to TRBJ2-7; D might be TRBD2 (6 bases). Germline V gene data show CDR1 as SNHLY and CDR2 as FYNNEI. This CDR3 spans 13 amino acids. V dropped 7 bases and J dropped 3 bases, with 13 bases sitting between them. CDR3 bases: TGTGCCAGCATGGGGGGAATCGGCTACGAGCAGTACTTC. It codes for CASMGGIGYEQYF.

V is TRBV11-2 and J is TRBJ2-7, with TRBD2 matching 9 bases. This CDR3 contains 14 residues. J lost 5 bases, V lost 3 bases, and 5 bases had no gene match. Germline V gene lookup returns CDR1 SGHAT and CDR2 FQNNGV. The CDR3 DNA is TGTGCCAGCAGCTTCGGGACTAGCCGGGACGAGCAGTACTTC. Its protein is CASSFGTSRDEQYF.

The rearrangement links TRBV5-6 to TRBJ1-2; 8 nucleotides align to TRBD1. From germline, CDR1 is SGHDT and CDR2 YYEEEE. The V gene end was trimmed by 4 bases and the J gene end by 4 bases; junction bases not matched to a gene: 12. The CDR3 extends over 16 amino acids. The CDR3: CASSPTDRTGFYGYTF. CDR3 nucleotides: TGTGCCAGCAGCCCCACCGACCGGACAGGGTTCTATGGCTACACCTTC.

The rearrangement joins TRBV6-1 to TRBJ1-4; weak D call: TRBD1 (6 bases). From germline, CDR1 is MNHNS and CDR2 SASEGT. Trimming removed 3 bases from V and 2 bases from J, with 7 bases in between. This CDR3 spans 14 amino acids. CDR3 loop: CASSDRGTNEKLFF. Written as DNA, the CDR3 is TGTGCCAGCAGTGACAGGGGTACTAATGAAAAACTGTTTTTT.

This clone showed up just once. V is TRBV16 and J is TRBJ2-7, with a weak D call TRBD2 (6 bases). Per the germline V gene, CDR1 is KGHSY and CDR2 is FQNENV. With 4 bases removed from V and 13 bases from J, the gap between germline ends came to 26 bases. The CDR3 loop spans 15 amino acids. DNA of the CDR3: TGTGCCAGCAGCCCTAGGTCTGAGCAGGGAGGCTCTACTTACTTC. This encodes CASSPRSEQGGSTYF.

This chain joins TRBV7-6 and TRBJ2-3, with TRBD2 matching over 13 bases. This CDR3 spans 15 amino acids. With V trimmed by 8 bases and J by 2 bases, 4 bases remained unmatched. Germline loops: CDR1 SGHVS, CDR2 FNYEAQ. The CDR3 here is CASGTSGRATDTQYF. For the CDR3, the DNA is TGTGCCAGCGGCACTAGCGGGAGGGCCACAGATACGCAGTATTTT.

The genes are TRBV4-1 and TRBJ1-5, with unresolved D. The CDR3 totals 15 residues. The germline V and J ends were trimmed by 4 bases and 5 bases, with 15 bases remaining between them. Germline-derived CDR1 and CDR2 are MGHRA and YSYEKL. CDR3 DNA sequence: TGCGCCAGCAGCCCTCCGGGTGGTTGGCATCAGCCCCAGCATTTT. Translation: CASSPPGGWHQPQHF.